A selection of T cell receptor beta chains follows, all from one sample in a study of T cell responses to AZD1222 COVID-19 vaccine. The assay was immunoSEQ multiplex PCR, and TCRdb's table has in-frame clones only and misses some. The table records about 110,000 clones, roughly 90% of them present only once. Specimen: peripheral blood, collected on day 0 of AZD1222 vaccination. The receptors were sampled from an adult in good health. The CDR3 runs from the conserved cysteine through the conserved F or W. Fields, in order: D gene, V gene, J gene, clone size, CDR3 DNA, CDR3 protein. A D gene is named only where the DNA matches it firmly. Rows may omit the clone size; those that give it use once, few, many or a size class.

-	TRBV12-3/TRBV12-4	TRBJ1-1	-	TGTGCCAGCAGTGCTTCGGGAACTGAAGCTTTCTTT	CASSASGTEAFF
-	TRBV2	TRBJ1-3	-	TGTGCCAGCAGAACAGGGAGTGGAAACACCATATATTTT	CASRTGSGNTIYF
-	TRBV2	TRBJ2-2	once	TGTGCCAGCAGCCCGCAGGGGAGGCACACCGGGGAGCTGTTTTTT	CASSPQGRHTGELFF
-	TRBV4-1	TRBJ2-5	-	TGCGCCAGCAGCCAAAGGCCCGGGGAGACCCAGTACTTC	CASSQRPGETQYF
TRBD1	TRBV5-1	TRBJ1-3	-	TGCGCCAGCAGCTGGGGGACAGGGGCTGGAAACACCATATATTTT	CASSWGTGAGNTIYF
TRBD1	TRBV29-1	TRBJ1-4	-	TGCAGCGTTGGTTGGACAGGACGGGTTGAAAAACTGTTTTTT	CSVGWTGRVEKLFF
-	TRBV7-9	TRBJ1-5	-	TGTGCCAGCAGCCGATATGCGAATGATCAGCCCCAGCATTTT	CASSRYANDQPQHF
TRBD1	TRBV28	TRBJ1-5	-	TGTGCCAGCACCGAAAGCCAGGGACAGGTCCATCCTCAGCCCCAGCATTTT	CASTESQGQVHPQPQHF
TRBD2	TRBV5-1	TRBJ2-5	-	TGCGCCAGCAGCTCGGGACTAGCGGGGTTCGGGACCCAGTACTTC	CASSSGLAGFGTQYF
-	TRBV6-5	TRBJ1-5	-	TGTGCCAGCAACGGTAGGAATCAGCCCCAGCATTTT	CASNGRNQPQHF
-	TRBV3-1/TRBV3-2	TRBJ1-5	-	TGTGCCAGCAGCCAAGATTCGGGGGTTCGGGGTCAGCCCCAGCATTTT	CASSQDSGVRGQPQHF
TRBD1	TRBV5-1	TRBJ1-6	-	TGCGCCAGCAGCTTGGTTGAGGGGGCAAGGTATAATTCACCCCTCCACTTT	CASSLVEGARYNSPLHF
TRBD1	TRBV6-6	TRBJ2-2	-	TGTGCCAGCAGACCGGACAGGGTCACCGGGGAGCTGTTTTTT	CASRPDRVTGELFF
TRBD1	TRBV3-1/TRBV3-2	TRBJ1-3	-	TGTGCCAGCAGCACACACAGCCAGGGGGCGGCCGGAAACACCATATATTTT	CASSTHSQGAAGNTIYF
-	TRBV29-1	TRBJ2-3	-	TGCAGCGTCGATTGGGGCACAGATACGCAGTATTTT	CSVDWGTDTQYF
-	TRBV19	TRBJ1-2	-	TGTGCCAGTAGTATAGTCAGGAACGAGGGCTACACCTTC	CASSIVRNEGYTF
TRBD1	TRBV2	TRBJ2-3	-	TGTGCCAGCAGTGAATATACGAACAGGGGTCAAACAGATACGCAGTATTTT	CASSEYTNRGQTDTQYF
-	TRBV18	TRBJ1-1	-	TGTGCCAGCTCACCAGGGCCCCGAGAAGCTTTCTTT	CASSPGPREAFF
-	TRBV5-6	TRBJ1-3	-	TGTGCCAGCAGCTTCCAGGGAAACACCATATATTTT	CASSFQGNTIYF
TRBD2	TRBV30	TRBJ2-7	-	TGTGCCTGGAGTGTGGGGGGGAGCTCCTACGAGCAGTACTTC	CAWSVGGSSYEQYF
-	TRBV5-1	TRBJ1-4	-	TGCGCCAGCAGCTCACGGGGGATTGGGGAAAAACTGTTTTTT	CASSSRGIGEKLFF
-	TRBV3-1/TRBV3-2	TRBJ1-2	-	TGTGCCAGCAGCCAACGAAGTCGAGAGGGCTACACCTTC	CASSQRSREGYTF
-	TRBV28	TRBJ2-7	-	TGTGCCAGCAACACAGGGACCATCTACGAGCAGTACTTC	CASNTGTIYEQYF
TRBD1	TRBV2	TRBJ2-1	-	TGTGCCAGCAGTGAAAGATTGGGACAGGGGGGAGTCAGGGAGCAGTTCTTC	CASSERLGQGGVREQFF
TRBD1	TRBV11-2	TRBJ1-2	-	TGTGCCAGCAGCTCGGACAGGGGACGAGGCTACACCTTC	CASSSDRGRGYTF
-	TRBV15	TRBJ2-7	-	TGTGCCACCAGCAGAGATCATGAAGGATACGAGCAGTACTTC	CATSRDHEGYEQYF
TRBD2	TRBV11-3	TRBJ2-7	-	TGTGCCAGCAGCGCCGGGGGGGACGAGCAGTACTTC	CASSAGGDEQYF
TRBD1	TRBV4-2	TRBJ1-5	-	TGTGCCAACGCACTACCCCGACAGGGAGAGCAGCCCCAGCATTTT	CANALPRQGEQPQHF
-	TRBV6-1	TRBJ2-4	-	TGTGCCAGCAGTGAAGCGCTAGGGGGGGCCAAAAACATTCAGTACTTC	CASSEALGGAKNIQYF
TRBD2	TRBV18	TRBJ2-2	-	TGTGCCAGCTCACCTGGACTAGCGGTGACCACCGGGGAGCTGTTTTTT	CASSPGLAVTTGELFF
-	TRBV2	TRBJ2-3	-	TGTGCCAGCAGGACTAGTTCTAGCACAGATACGCAGTATTTT	CASRTSSSTDTQYF
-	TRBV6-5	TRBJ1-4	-	TGTGCCAGCGCCAAAGACAGGACAACTAATGAAAAACTGTTTTTT	CASAKDRTTNEKLFF